The 27 T cell receptor beta chains below come from one sample, sequenced in a study of blood T cells in healthy people across ages. The use of a sample-barcoded 5' primer and a J-beta primer mix characterized a second PCR of roughly 7 to 11 cycles. Each CDR3 protein is one row after TCRdb ran MiXCR on the 5' RACE reads. The data contain roughly 800,000 distinct CDR3 sequences, about 53% of them singletons. Specimen: blood. These receptor sequences come from a man at least 80 years old in good health.

CDR3 coding DNA: TGTGCCATCAGTGTTCGGGGTAGCGTTGATGAGCAGTTCTTC. Its protein is CAISVRGSVDEQFF. The chain uses TRBV10-3 and TRBJ2-1; tentative D call: TRBD2 (5 bases). Germline values: CDR1 ENHRY, CDR2 SYGVKD. V gave up 4 bases and J gave up 8 bases, with 15 bases separating them. The CDR3 totals 14 residues.

The chain employs TRBV7-2 and TRBJ2-1; perhaps TRBD2 as D (6 bases). Between the trimmed V and J ends, which lost 3 bases and 6 bases, there was a span of 21 bases. CDR1 SGHTA and CDR2 FQGNSA come from the germline V gene. CDR3 size: 17 residues. CDR3 coding DNA: TGTGCCAGCAGCTTTGGGGCCCGGGGGTTATCTTGCAATGAGCAGTTCTTC. Translated, it gives CASSFGARGLSCNEQFF.

This clonotype was observed a few times. The chain couples TRBV20-1 to TRBJ2-7; 11 nucleotides match TRBD2. With V trimmed by 6 bases and J by 3 bases, 7 bases remained unmatched. Germline V gene lookup returns CDR1 DFQATT and CDR2 SNEGSKA (reference sequence). This CDR3 has 14 amino acids. The CDR3 spells CSAQTGTSGYEQYF. The CDR3 DNA is TGCAGTGCCCAGACCGGGACTAGCGGCTACGAGCAGTACTTC.

The V and J genes are TRBV25-1 and TRBJ2-1, with a possible D match to TRBD1 (6 bases). V lost 0 bases and J 1 base, leaving 13 bases between the germline ends. The CDR3 loop spans 17 amino acids. CDR1 and CDR2 from the germline V gene are MGHDK and SYGVNS. The CDR3 sequence: CASSEYAGQLSYNEQFF. The CDR3 coding sequence is TGTGCCAGCAGTGAATACGCCGGACAGCTTTCCTACAATGAGCAGTTCTTC.

The chain links TRBV30 to TRBJ2-1, with 7 bases lining up with TRBD1. The V and J ends lost 2 bases and 12 bases, in that order; junction bases with no gene match: 10. The CDR3 covers 13 residues. Per the germline V gene, CDR1 is GTSNPN and CDR2 is SVGIG (reference sequence). Here the CDR3 reads CAWSPDRISGQFF. The CDR3, as DNA: TGTGCCTGGAGTCCGGACAGGATATCAGGGCAGTTCTTC.

The chain is built from TRBV25-1 and TRBJ2-1; TRBD1 is a possible D gene (6 bases). The assigned J gene may be wrong: the sequence end matches TRBJ2-7 better. Germline V gives CDR1 MGHDK, CDR2 SYGVNS. The CDR3 spans 15 residues. The DNA of the CDR3 is TGTGCCAGCAGTGCCGGGACAAGCTCCTACAATGAGCAGTACTTC. Encoded protein: CASSAGTSSYNEQYF.

Concerning this clonotype: Since a much larger clone is just one base distant, this may be a read error. The chain has TRBV20-1 and TRBJ2-7, with 11 nucleotides matching TRBD2. Germline V gene lookup returns CDR1 DFQATT and CDR2 SNEGSKA (reference sequence). The CDR3 consists of 15 residues. Germline trimming cut 5 bases from V and 7 bases from J; bases unmatched to any gene: 13. In DNA form, the CDR3 reads TGCAGTGCTCCTAGCGGGAGGACGACCTACAATGAGCAGTACTTC. This codes for CSAPSGRTTYNEQYF.

The chain uses TRBV20-1 and TRBJ2-4; D might be TRBD1 (5 bases). V was trimmed by 4 bases and J by 2 bases, leaving 6 bases between them. This CDR3 spans 12 amino acids. CDR1 and CDR2 (germline): DFQATT, SNEGSKA (reference sequence). The DNA of the CDR3 is TGCAGTGCTACAGGGTCCAAAAACATTCAGTACTTC. This translates into CSATGSKNIQYF.

The rearrangement links TRBV7-9 to TRBJ2-7, with TRBD2 matching 7 bases. CDR3 length: 15 amino acids. V gave up 5 bases and J gave up 3 bases; unmatched junction bases: 10. Germline loops: CDR1 SEHNR, CDR2 FQNEAQ (reference sequence). The CDR3 region is CASSLLAGEGYEQYF. The CDR3 DNA reads as TGTGCCAGCAGCCTTCTGGCGGGAGAAGGCTACGAGCAGTACTTC.

The rearrangement uses TRBV4-2 and TRBJ2-7, with TRBD2 matching over 9 bases. Germline-derived CDR1 and CDR2 are LGHNA and YNFKEQ. Trimming removed 0 bases from V and 2 bases from J; junction bases left unmatched: 5. There are 16 residues in the CDR3. This chain's CDR3 is CASSQDLTSGPYEQYF. The CDR3 DNA follows: TGTGCCAGCAGCCAAGATCTGACTAGCGGACCCTACGAGCAGTACTTC.

The chain joins TRBV12-3 or TRBV12-4 to TRBJ2-7; TRBD1 matches 7 bases. The CDR3 is 14 residues long. V lost 5 bases to trimming and J lost 6 bases; unmatched junction nucleotides: 10. CDR3 nucleotide sequence: TGTGCCAGCAGTCCCCGACAGGGTTCGGGCGAGCAGTACTTC. It encodes CASSPRQGSGEQYF.

The table lists this clonotype with a count of one. The rearrangement joins TRBV4-2 to TRBJ2-7; TRBD2 matches at 10 bases. V lost 4 bases and J lost 7; bases outside the gene matches: 10. There are 15 residues in the CDR3. Germline values: CDR1 LGHNA, CDR2 YNFKEQ. CDR3 coding DNA: TGTGCCAGCAGCCGTACTAGCGGGGCCTACAATGAGCAGTACTTC. Amino acid sequence: CASSRTSGAYNEQYF.

This chain uses TRBV2 with TRBJ2-7; 8 bases are a match to TRBD1. Per germline, CDR1 SNHLY and CDR2 FYNNEI. V was clipped by 10 bases and J by 2 bases; unmatched bases: 10. The CDR3 sequence is 14 residues long. CDR3 loop: CATDRGRGPYEQYF. The CDR3 bases are TGTGCCACCGATCGCGGCAGGGGGCCCTACGAGCAGTACTTC.

This clonotype was counted only a few times. CDR3 protein: CASSIGAGVYEQYF. In DNA form, the CDR3 reads TGTGCTAGCTCAATCGGGGCGGGAGTATACGAGCAGTACTTC. The V call is TRBV2, the J call TRBJ2-7; 7 bases fit TRBD2. This CDR3 has 14 residues. Germline V gives CDR1 SNHLY, CDR2 FYNNEI.

This clonotype showed up just a few times. The CDR3 region has the DNA TGTGCCAGCAGTCCACTAGACAGGGGGAGTACAGATACGCAGTATTTT. It is translated as CASSPLDRGSTDTQYF. The rearrangement uses TRBV6-5 and TRBJ2-3, with 9 bases lining up with TRBD1. Germline V gene data show CDR1 as MNHEY and CDR2 as SVGAGI. With V trimmed by 5 bases and J by 3 bases, 9 bases remained unmatched. This CDR3 is built from 16 residues.

This clonotype was found a few times. The chain recombines TRBV7-2 with TRBJ2-4; 8 nucleotides line up with TRBD2. CDR1 is SGHTA, CDR2 FQGNSA, per germline. The CDR3 runs to 15 residues. V lost 2 bases to trimming and J lost 5 bases; unmatched junction nucleotides: 5. As DNA, the CDR3 is TGTGCCAGCAGCTTACAGGGACTAGGGGAAAACATTCAGTACTTC. This sequence encodes CASSLQGLGENIQYF.

This clonotype has only a few counts. The rearrangement joins TRBV7-2 to TRBJ2-3; the D gene is possibly TRBD1 (6 bases). The CDR3 length is 15 residues. Trimming removed 0 bases from V and 2 bases from J, with 9 bases in between. The germline V gene has CDR1 SGHTA and CDR2 FQGNSA. This CDR3 reads CASSLAGHNTDTQYF. In nucleotides, the CDR3 is TGTGCCAGCAGCTTAGCGGGACATAACACAGATACGCAGTATTTT.

The chain carries TRBV10-3 and TRBJ2-3; TRBD1 matches at 7 bases. Unmatched junction bases numbered 7, after V lost 3 bases and J lost 1 base. Germline assignment: CDR1 ENHRY and CDR2 SYGVKD. The CDR3 is 16 residues long. The CDR3 nucleotides are TGTGCCATCAGTGACTACGCACAGGGGCGCACAGATACGCAGTATTTT. It codes for CAISDYAQGRTDTQYF.

The rearrangement joins TRBV5-1 to TRBJ2-7; perhaps TRBD2 as D (6 bases). The V and J ends lost 0 bases and 5 bases respectively, with 15 bases between them. Germline CDR1 reads SGHRS; CDR2 reads YFSETQ. This CDR3 region has 15 residues. Here the CDR3 reads CASSLVGGDKNEQYF. DNA of the CDR3: TGCGCCAGCAGCTTGGTGGGGGGAGACAAGAACGAGCAGTACTTC.

This clonotype was observed at least ten times. The rearrangement links TRBV12-3 or TRBV12-4 to TRBJ2-5; D is uncertain. Trimming removed 6 bases at V and 4 bases at J, with 6 bases between. This CDR3 spans 11 amino acids. The CDR3 spells CASSFRETQYF. DNA for the CDR3: TGTGCCAGCAGCTTTCGAGAGACCCAGTACTTC.

The J gene is TRBJ2-5, the V gene TRBV10-3, with 13 positions matching TRBD2. The CDR3 consists of 15 residues. Unmatched junction bases numbered 2, after V lost 6 bases and J lost 1 base. Germline CDR1 ENHRY, CDR2 SYGVKD. CDR3 loop: CAISRTSGSQETQYF. DNA for the CDR3: TGTGCCATCAGCCGGACTAGCGGGAGCCAAGAGACCCAGTACTTC.

Here the CDR3 DNA reads TGCAGTGCTACCCGGACAGCAGGGAATAATTCACCCCTCCACTTT. Translating gives CSATRTAGNNSPLHF. This chain links TRBV20-1 with TRBJ1-6; D might be TRBD1 (6 bases). V lost 4 bases and J 5 bases, leaving 15 bases between the germline ends. This CDR3 region has 15 residues. Germline values: CDR1 DFQATT, CDR2 SNEGSKA (reference sequence).

The chain is built from TRBV6-1 and TRBJ1-2; 12 bases line up with TRBD1. With 6 bases clipped from V and 4 bases from J, the junction kept 12 bases outside the gene matches. This CDR3 is built from 17 residues. Germline values: CDR1 MNHNS, CDR2 SASEGT. DNA of the CDR3: TGTGCCAGCAGCCGCTCGGGACAGGGGGCTAGCGGCTATGGCTACACCTTC. Translating it yields CASSRSGQGASGYGYTF.

The chain has TRBV12-3 or TRBV12-4 and TRBJ1-2, with no clear D. This CDR3 contains 13 residues. V was shortened by 2 bases and J by 8 bases, with 12 bases between the two germline ends. As DNA, the CDR3 is TGTGCCAGCAGTTTACAGGCCCCGGGAGGCTACACCTTC. Amino acid sequence: CASSLQAPGGYTF.

This chain connects TRBV9 to TRBJ2-7; 10 bases fit TRBD2. Germline-derived CDR1 and CDR2 are SGDLS and YYNGEE. V shed 3 bases, J shed 2 bases, and the junction held 11 bases outside the gene matches. The CDR3 is made up of 17 amino acids. DNA for the CDR3: TGTGCCAGCAGCGCCGGACCCGGGACTAGCGCGACCTACGAGCAGTACTTC. This translates into CASSAGPGTSATYEQYF.

The chain recombines TRBV20-1 with TRBJ2-5; D not resolved. Trimming removed 3 bases from V and 1 base from J, with 12 bases in between. The CDR3 totals 14 residues. Germline V gives CDR1 DFQATT, CDR2 SNEGSKA (reference sequence). The CDR3 reads CSASDPILQETQYF. In nucleotides, the CDR3 is TGCAGTGCTAGTGACCCGATCCTCCAAGAGACCCAGTACTTC.

The chain has TRBV14 and TRBJ2-3; D is unresolved. Germline V gives CDR1 SGHDN, CDR2 FVKESK. Trimming shortened V by 2 bases and J by 14 bases, and 14 bases separated the two germline ends. CDR3 size: 12 residues. The CDR3, as DNA: TGTGCCAGCAGCCAAAACAACAGATACGCGTATTTT. Its protein is CASSQNNRYAYF.